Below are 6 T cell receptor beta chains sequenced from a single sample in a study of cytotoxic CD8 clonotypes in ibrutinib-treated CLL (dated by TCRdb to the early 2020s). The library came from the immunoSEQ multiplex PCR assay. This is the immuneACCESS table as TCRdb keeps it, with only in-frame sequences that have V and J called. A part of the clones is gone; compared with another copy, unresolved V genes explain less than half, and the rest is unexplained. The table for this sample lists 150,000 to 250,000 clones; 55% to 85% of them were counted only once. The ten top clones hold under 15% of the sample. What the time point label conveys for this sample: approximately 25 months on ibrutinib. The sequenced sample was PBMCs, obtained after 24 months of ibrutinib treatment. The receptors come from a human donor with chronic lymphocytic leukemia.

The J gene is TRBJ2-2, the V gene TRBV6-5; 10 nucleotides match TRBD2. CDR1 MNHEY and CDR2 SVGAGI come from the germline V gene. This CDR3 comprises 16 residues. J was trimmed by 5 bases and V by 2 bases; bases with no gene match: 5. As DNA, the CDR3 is TGTGCCAGCAGTTACGTGTCTAGCGGGAGAACCGGGGAGCTGTTTTTT. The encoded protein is CASSYVSSGRTGELFF.

The CDR3 DNA follows: TGCAGCGTTGGGGGCGGAGGCTCCCCGGGCTCCTACGAGCAGTACTTC. Translating it yields CSVGGGGSPGSYEQYF. The chain combines TRBV29-1 with TRBJ2-7, with D possibly called TRBD1 or TRBD2 (5 bases each). The V and J ends lost 4 bases and 0 bases respectively, with 19 bases between them. The V gene's germline CDR1 is SQVTM and CDR2 ANQGSEA. This CDR3 is built from 16 residues.

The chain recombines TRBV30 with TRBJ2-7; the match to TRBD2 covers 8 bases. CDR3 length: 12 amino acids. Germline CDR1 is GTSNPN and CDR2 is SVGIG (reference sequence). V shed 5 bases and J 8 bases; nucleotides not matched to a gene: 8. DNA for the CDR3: TGTGCCTGGGCCGGGACTAGGAGGCAGCAGTACTTC. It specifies CAWAGTRRQQYF.

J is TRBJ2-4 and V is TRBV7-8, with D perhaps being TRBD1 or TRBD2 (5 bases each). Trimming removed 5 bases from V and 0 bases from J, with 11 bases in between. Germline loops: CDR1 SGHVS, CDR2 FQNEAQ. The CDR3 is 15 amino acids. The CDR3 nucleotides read TGTGCCAGCAGCAGGGACCTCCTAGCCAAAAACATTCAGTACTTC. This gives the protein CASSRDLLAKNIQYF. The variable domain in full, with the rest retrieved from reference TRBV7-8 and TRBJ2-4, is GAGVSQSPRYKVAKRGQDVALRCDPISGHVSLFWYQQALGQGPEFLTYFQNEAQLDKSGLPSDRFFAERPEGSVSTLKIQRTQQEDSAVYLCASSRDLLAKNIQYFGAGTRLSVL.

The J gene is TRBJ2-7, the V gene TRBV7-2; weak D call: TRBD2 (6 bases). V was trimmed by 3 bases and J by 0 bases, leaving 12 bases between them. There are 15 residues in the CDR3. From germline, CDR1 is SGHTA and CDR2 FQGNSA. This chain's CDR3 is CASSFYGGVSYEQYF. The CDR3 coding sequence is TGTGCCAGCAGCTTTTACGGCGGGGTCTCCTACGAGCAGTACTTC.

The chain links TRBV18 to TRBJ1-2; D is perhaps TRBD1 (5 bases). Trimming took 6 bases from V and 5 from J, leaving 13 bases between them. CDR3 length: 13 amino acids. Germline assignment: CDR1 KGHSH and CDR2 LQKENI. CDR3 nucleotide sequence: TGTGCCAGCTCTTCGGGCGGGGGTTATGGCTACACCTTC. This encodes CASSSGGGYGYTF.